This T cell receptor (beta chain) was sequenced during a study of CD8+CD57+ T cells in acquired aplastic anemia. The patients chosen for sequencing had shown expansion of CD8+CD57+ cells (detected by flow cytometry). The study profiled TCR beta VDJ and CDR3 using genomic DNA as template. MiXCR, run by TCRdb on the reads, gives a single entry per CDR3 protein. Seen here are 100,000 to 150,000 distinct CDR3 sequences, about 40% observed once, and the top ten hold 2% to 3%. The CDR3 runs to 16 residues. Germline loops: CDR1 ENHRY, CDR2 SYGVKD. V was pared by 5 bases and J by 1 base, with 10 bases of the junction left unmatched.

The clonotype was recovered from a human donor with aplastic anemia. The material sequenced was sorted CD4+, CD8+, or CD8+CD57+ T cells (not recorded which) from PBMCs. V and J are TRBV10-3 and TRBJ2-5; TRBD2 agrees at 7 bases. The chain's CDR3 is CAISPGLLLLQETQYF. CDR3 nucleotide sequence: TGTGCCATCAGTCCGGGACTACTCCTTCTCCAAGAGACCCAGTACTTC.